Given below is one TCR beta chain in context. The source of the sample is a study of blood T cell repertoires in COVID-19. Overall study: PBMCs, B-cell-depleted T cells, or T cells provided the cDNA or gDNA that made up the material.

V was pared by 2 bases and J by 8 bases, with 9 bases between. This CDR3 has 12 amino acids. The germline CDR1 and CDR2 sequences are MNHEY and SVGAGI. Repertoires were generated with immunoSEQ multiplex PCR, while TCRdb's copy carries only in-frame clones and drops some. The sample contains around 230,000 clones, around 84% of which appear only once. Sequenced material: peripheral blood. The chain joins TRBV6-5 to TRBJ1-1; D unresolved. This clonotype was sampled from a man between 35 and 55 years old who had recovered from COVID-19. The CDR3 region has the DNA TGTGCCAGCAGTTACGGCCCCATAGAAGCTTTCTTT. Translating it yields CASSYGPIEAFF.